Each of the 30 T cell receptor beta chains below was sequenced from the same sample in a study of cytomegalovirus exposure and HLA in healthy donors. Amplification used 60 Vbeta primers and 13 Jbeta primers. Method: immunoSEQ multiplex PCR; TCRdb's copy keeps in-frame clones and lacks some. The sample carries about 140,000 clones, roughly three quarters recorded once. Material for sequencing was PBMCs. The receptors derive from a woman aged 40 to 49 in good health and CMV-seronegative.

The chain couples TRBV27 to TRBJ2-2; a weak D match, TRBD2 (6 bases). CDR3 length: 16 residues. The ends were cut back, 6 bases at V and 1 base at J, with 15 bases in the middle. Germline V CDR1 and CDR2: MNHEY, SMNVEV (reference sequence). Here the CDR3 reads CASREGGTLNTGELFF. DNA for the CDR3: TGTGCCAGCAGGGAGGGCGGGACCTTGAACACCGGGGAGCTGTTTTTT.

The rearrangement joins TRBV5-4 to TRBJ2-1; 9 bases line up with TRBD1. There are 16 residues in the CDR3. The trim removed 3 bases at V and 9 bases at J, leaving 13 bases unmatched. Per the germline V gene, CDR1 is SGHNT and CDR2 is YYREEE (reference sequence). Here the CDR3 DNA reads TGTGCCAGCAGCTCCCCACAGGGGGCAACCCCTTCTGAGCAGTTCTTC. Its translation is CASSSPQGATPSEQFF.

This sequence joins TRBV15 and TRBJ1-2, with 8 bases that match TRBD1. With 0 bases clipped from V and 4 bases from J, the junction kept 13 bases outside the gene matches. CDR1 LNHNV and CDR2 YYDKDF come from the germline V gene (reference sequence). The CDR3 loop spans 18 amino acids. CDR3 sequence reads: CATSRELAGGGFAYGYTF. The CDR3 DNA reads TGTGCCACCAGCAGAGAGCTGGCAGGGGGCGGTTTTGCCTATGGCTACACCTTC.

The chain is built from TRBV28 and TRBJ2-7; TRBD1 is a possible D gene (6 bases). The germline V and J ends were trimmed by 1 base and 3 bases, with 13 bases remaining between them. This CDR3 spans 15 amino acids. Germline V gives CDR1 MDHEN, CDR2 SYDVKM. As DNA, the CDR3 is TGTGCCAGCAGTTTATCAGGGGCAACTCGCTACGAGCAGTACTTC. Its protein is CASSLSGATRYEQYF. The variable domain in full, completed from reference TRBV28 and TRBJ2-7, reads DVKVTQSSRYLVKRTGEKVFLECVQDMDHENMFWYRQDPGLGLRLIYFSYDVKMKEKGDIPEGYSVSREKKERFSLILESASTNQTSMYLCASSLSGATRYEQYFGPGTRLTVT.

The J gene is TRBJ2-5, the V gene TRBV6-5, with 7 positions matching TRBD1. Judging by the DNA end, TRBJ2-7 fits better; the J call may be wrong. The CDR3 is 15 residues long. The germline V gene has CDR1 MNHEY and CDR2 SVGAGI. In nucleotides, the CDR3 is TGTGCCAGCAGTCTACAGGGGAGCGGCTCCTACGAGCAGTACTTC. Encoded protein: CASSLQGSGSYEQYF.

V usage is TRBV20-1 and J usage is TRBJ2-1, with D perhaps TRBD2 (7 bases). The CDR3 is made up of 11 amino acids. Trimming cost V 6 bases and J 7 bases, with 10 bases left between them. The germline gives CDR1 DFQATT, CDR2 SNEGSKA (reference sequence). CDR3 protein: CSAKGGNEQFF. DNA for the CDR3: TGCAGTGCAAAGGGGGGGAATGAGCAGTTCTTC.

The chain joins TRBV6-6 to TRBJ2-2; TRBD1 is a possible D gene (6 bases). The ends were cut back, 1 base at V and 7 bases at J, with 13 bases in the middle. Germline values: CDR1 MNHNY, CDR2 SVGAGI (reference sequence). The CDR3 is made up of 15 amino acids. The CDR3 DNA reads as TGTGCCAGCAGTTACTGGGTGGGGGCAGACGGGGAGCTGTTTTTT. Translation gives CASSYWVGADGELFF.

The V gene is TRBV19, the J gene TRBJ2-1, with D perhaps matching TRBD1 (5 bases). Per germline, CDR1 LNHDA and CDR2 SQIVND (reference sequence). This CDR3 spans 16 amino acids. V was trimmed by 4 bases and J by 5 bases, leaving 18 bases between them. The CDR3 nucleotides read TGTGCCAGTAGTAAATGGGGCTCCCGCCCTAACAATGAGCAGTTCTTC. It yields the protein CASSKWGSRPNNEQFF.

The CDR3 nucleotides are TGTGCCAGCAACGACCTAGCGGGGGGGGCCTACGAGCAGTACTTC. This encodes CASNDLAGGAYEQYF. The chain is built from TRBV6-6 and TRBJ2-5; 12 bases map to TRBD2. Judging by the DNA end, TRBJ2-7 fits better; the J call may be wrong. This CDR3 is built from 15 residues. Germline CDR1 is MNHNY and CDR2 is SVGAGI (reference sequence).

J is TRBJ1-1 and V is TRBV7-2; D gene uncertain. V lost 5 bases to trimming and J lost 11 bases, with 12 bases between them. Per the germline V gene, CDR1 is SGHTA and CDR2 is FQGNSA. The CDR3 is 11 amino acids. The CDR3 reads CASSPGWEAFF. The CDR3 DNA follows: TGTGCCAGCAGCCCCGGCTGGGAGGCTTTCTTT. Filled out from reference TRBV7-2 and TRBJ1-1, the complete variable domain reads GAGVSQSPSNKVTEKGKDVELRCDPISGHTALYWYRQSLGQGLEFLIYFQGNSAPDKSGLPSDRFSAERTGGSVSTLTIQRTQQEDSAVYLCASSPGWEAFFGQGTRLTVV.

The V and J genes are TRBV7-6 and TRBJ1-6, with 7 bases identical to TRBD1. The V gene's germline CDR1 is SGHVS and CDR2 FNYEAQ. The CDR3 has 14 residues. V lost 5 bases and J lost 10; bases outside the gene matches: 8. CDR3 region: CASSATGPASPLHF. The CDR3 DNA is TGTGCCAGCAGCGCGACAGGGCCCGCCTCACCCCTCCACTTT.

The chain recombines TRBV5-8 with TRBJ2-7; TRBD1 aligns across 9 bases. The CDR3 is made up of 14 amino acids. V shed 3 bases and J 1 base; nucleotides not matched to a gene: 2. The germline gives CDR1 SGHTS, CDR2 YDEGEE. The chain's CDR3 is CASSSGQGSYEQYF. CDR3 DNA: TGTGCCAGCAGCTCTGGACAGGGGTCCTACGAGCAGTACTTC.

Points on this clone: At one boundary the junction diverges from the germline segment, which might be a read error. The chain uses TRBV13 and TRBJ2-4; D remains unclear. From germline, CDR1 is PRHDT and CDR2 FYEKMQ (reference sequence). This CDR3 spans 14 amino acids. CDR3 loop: CASSLVGSQNSQYF. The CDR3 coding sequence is TGTGCCAGCAGCTTAGTCGGCAGCCAAAACAGTCAGTACTTC.

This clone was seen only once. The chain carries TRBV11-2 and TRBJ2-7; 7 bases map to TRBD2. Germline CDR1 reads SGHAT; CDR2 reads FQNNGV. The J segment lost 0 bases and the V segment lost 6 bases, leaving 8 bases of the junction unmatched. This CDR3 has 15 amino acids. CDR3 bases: TGTGCCAGCAGTCGGGACTATTTTTCCTCCTACGAGCAGTACTTC. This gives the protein CASSRDYFSSYEQYF. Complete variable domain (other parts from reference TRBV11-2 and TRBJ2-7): EAGVAQSPRYKIIEKRQSVAFWCNPISGHATLYWYQQILGQGPKLLIQFQNNGVVDDSQLPKDRFSAERLKGVDSTLKIQPAKLEDSAVYLCASSRDYFSSYEQYFGPGTRLTVT.

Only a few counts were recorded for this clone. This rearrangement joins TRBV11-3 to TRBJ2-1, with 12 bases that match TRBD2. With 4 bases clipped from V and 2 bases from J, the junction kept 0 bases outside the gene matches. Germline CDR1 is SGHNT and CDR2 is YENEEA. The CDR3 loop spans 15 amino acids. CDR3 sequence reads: CASSSSGRAYNEQFF. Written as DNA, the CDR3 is TGTGCCAGCAGCTCTAGCGGGAGGGCCTACAATGAGCAGTTCTTC. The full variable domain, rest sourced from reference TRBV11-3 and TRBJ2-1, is EAGVVQSPRYKIIEKKQPVAFWCNPISGHNTLYWYLQNLGQGPELLIRYENEEAVDDSQLPKDRFSAERLKGVDSTLKIQPAELGDSAVYLCASSSSGRAYNEQFFGPGTRLTVL.

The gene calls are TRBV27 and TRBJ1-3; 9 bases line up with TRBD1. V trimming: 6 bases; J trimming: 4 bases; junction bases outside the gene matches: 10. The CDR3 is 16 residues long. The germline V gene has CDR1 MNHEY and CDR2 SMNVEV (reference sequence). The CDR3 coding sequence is TGTGCCAGCAGGCGGACCGGGACAGGGCTCGGAAACACCATATATTTT. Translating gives CASRRTGTGLGNTIYF.

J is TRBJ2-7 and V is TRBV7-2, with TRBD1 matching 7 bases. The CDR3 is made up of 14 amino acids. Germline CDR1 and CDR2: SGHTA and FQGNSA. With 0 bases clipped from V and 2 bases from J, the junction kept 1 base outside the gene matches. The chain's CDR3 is CASSLARGPYEQYF. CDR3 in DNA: TGTGCCAGCAGCTTAGCAAGGGGGCCCTACGAGCAGTACTTC.

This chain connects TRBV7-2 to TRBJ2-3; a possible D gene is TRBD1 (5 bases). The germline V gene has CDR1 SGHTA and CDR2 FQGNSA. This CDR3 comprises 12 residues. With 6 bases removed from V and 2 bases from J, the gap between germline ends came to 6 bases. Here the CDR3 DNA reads TGTGCCAGCAGGACAGTCACAGATACGCAGTATTTT. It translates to CASRTVTDTQYF.

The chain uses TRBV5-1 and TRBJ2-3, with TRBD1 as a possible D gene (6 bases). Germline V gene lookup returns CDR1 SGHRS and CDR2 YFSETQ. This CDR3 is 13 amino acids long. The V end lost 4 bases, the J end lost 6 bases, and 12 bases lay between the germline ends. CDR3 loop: CASSIQGMDTQYF. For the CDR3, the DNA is TGCGCCAGCAGCATACAGGGTATGGATACGCAGTATTTT.

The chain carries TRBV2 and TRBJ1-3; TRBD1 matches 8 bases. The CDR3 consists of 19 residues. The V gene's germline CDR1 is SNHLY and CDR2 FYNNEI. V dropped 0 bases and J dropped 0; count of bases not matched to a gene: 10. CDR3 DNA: TGTGCCAGCAGTGAAGCGCTTGGGGGGACAGGACACTCTGGAAACACCATATATTTT. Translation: CASSEALGGTGHSGNTIYF.

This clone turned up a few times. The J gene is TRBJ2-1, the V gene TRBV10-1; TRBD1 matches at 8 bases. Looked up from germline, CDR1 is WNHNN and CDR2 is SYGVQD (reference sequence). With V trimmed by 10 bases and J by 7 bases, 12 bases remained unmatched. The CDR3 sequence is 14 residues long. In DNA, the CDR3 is TGCGCCAACTTCAGGGGGCGTAAGGCAAATGAGCAGTTCTTC. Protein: CANFRGRKANEQFF.

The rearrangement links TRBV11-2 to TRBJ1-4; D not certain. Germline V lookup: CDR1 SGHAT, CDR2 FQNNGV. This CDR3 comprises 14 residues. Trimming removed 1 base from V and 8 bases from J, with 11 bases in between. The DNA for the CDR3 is TGTGCCAGCAGCTTAGTTGTAGGAGGAGAAAAACTGTTTTTT. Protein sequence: CASSLVVGGEKLFF. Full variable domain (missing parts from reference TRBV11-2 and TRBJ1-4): EAGVAQSPRYKIIEKRQSVAFWCNPISGHATLYWYQQILGQGPKLLIQFQNNGVVDDSQLPKDRFSAERLKGVDSTLKIQPAKLEDSAVYLCASSLVVGGEKLFFGSGTQLSVL.

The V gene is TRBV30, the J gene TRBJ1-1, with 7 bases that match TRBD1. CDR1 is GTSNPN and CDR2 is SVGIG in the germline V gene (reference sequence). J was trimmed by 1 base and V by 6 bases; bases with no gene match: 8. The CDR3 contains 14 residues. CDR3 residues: CACLKQGKNTEAFF. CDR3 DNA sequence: TGTGCCTGTCTCAAACAGGGGAAGAACACTGAAGCTTTCTTT.

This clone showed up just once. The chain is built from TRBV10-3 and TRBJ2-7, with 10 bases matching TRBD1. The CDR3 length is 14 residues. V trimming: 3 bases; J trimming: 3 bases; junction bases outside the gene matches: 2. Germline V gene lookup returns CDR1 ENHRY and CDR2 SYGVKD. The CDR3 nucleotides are TGTGCCATCAGTGATTGGGACAGGGGCTACGAGCAGTACTTC. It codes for CAISDWDRGYEQYF.

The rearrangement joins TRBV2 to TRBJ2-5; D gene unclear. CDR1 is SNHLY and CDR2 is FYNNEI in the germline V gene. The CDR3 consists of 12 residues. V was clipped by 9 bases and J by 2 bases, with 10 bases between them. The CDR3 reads CASRGPQETQYF. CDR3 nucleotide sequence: TGTGCCAGTCGAGGCCCACAAGAGACCCAGTACTTC.

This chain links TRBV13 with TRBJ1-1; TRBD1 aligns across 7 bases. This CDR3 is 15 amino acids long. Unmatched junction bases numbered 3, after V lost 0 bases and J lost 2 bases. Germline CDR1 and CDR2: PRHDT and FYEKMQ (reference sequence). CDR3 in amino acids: CASSLGPGGNTEAFF. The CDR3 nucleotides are TGTGCCAGCAGCTTAGGTCCAGGGGGAAACACTGAAGCTTTCTTT.

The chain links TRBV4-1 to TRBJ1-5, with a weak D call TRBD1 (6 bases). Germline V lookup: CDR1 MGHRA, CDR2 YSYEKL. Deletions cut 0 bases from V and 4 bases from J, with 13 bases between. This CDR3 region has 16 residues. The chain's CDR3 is CASSQDRDTPNQPQHF. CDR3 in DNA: TGCGCCAGCAGCCAAGACCGGGACACCCCAAATCAGCCCCAGCATTTT.

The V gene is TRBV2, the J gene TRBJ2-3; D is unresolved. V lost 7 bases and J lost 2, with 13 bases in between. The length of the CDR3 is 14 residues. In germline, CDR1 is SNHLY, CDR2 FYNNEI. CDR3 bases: TGTGCCAGCAAGTCACTAATACTCACAGATACGCAGTATTTT. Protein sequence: CASKSLILTDTQYF. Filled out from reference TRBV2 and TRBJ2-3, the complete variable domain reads EPEVTQTPSHQVTQMGQEVILRCVPISNHLYFYWYRQILGQKVEFLVSFYNNEISEKSEIFDDQFSVERPDGSNFTLKIRSTKLEDSAMYFCASKSLILTDTQYFGPGTRLTVL.

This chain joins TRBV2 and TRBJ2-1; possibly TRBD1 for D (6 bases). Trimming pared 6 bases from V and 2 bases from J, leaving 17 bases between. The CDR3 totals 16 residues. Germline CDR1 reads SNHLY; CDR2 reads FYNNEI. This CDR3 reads CASRGLRGFTYNEQFF. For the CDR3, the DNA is TGTGCCAGCAGGGGCCTCAGGGGCTTTACCTACAATGAGCAGTTCTTC.

The CDR3 DNA reads as TGTGCCAGCAGTTTACGGGGTTTAGAGAACTATGGCTACACCTTC. Protein: CASSLRGLENYGYTF. The gene calls are TRBV27 and TRBJ1-2, with D unresolved. Trimming stripped 2 bases from V and 2 bases from J, with 12 bases between. The V gene's germline CDR1 is MNHEY and CDR2 SMNVEV (reference sequence). This CDR3 has 15 amino acids.